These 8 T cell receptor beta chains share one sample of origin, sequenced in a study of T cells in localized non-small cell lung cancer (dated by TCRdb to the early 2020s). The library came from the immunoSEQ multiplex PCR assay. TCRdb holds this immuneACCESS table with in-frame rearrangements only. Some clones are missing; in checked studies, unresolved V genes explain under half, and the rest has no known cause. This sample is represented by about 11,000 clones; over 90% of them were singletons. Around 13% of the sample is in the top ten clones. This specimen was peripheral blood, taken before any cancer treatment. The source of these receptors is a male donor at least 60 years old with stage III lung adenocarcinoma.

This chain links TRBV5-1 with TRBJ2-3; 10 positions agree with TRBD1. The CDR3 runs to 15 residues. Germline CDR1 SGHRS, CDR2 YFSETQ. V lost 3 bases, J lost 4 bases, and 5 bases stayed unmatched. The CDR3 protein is CASSSGTGVADTQYF. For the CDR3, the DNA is TGCGCCAGCAGCTCCGGGACAGGGGTGGCAGATACGCAGTATTTT.

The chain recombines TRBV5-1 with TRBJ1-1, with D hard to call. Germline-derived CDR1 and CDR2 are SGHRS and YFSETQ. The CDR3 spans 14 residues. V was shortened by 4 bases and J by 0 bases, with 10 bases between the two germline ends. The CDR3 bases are TGCGCCAGCAGCCCCCTTCCGATGAACACTGAAGCTTTCTTT. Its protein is CASSPLPMNTEAFF.

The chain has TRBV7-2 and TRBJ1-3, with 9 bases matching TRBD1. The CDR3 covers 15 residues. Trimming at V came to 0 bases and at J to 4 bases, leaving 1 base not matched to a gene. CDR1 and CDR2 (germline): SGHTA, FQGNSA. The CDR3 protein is CASSLADRGGNTIYF. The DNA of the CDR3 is TGTGCCAGCAGCTTAGCCGACAGGGGGGGAAACACCATATATTTT.

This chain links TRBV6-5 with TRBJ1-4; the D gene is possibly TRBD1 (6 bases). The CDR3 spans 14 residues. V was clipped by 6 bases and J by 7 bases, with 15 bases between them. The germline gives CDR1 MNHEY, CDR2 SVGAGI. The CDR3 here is CASRPGGGREKLFF. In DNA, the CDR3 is TGTGCCAGCAGGCCGGGAGGGGGGCGTGAAAAACTGTTTTTT.

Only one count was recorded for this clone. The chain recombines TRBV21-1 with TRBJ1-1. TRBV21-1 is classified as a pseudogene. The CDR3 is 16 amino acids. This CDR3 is CASSCMVATLRTEAFF. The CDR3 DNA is TGTGCCAGCAGCTGTATGGTAGCTACACTTCGCACTGAAGCTTTCTTT.

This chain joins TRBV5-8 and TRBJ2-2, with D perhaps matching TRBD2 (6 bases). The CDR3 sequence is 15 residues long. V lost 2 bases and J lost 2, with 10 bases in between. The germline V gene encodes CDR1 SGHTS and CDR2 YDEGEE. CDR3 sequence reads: CASSFGTLNTGELFF. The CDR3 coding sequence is TGTGCCAGCAGCTTCGGGACTTTAAACACCGGGGAGCTGTTTTTT.

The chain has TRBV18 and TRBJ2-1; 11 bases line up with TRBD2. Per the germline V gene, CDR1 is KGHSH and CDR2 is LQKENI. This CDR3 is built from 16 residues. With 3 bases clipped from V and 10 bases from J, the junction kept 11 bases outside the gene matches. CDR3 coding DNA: TGTGCCAGCTCACCGACCCTAGCGGGAGGAGAGGAAGAGCAGTTCTTC. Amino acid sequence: CASSPTLAGGEEEQFF.

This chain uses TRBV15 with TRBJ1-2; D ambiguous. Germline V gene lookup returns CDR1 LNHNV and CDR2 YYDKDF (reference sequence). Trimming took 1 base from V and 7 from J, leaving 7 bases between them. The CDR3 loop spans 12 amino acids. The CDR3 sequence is CATSRGPLGYTF. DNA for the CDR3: TGTGCCACCAGCAGAGGACCCCTTGGCTACACCTTC.